The rows below give T cell receptor beta chains drawn from one sample of a study of blood T cell repertoires in COVID-19. Sequenced by immunoSEQ multiplex PCR; TCRdb stores in-frame clones only, minus some. The sample yields roughly 100,000 clones, about four fifths seen once. The specimen was peripheral blood. Receptor source: an elderly woman with active or convalescent COVID-19. CDR3s include the opening cysteine and the closing phenylalanine or tryptophan. Not every row has a clone size; where given, it reads once, few, many or a size class.

V	size	J	CDR3
TRBV19	-	TRBJ1-6	CASSIGQGLSYNSPLHF
TRBV28	few	TRBJ1-1	CASSIPVQMNTEAFF
TRBV28	-	TRBJ1-5	CASSLLSLNQPQHF
TRBV20-1	-	TRBJ1-2	CSANTQYGYTF
TRBV5-4	-	TRBJ2-7	CASSKKDFSYEQYF
TRBV6-6	-	TRBJ2-5	CASSYLTGGETQYF
TRBV5-5	-	TRBJ1-1	CASRPGDRARTEAFF
TRBV28	-	TRBJ2-1	CASSLYGPLHAGDGDNEQFF
TRBV29-1	-	TRBJ2-1	CSVETVEQFF
TRBV7-2	-	TRBJ2-7	CASSSPVLAGGEQYF
TRBV7-2	-	TRBJ2-5	CASSIQGIETQYF
TRBV7-3	-	TRBJ2-7	CASSLYSGGRSGSYEQYF
TRBV5-1	-	TRBJ2-3	CASSIAGGQSDTQYF
TRBV18	-	TRBJ2-1	CASSPSRETYNEQFF
TRBV5-1	-	TRBJ2-4	CASSLEGDKYHIQYF
TRBV12-3/TRBV12-4	-	TRBJ1-2	CASTETEPYGYTF
TRBV4-2	few	TRBJ1-2	CASRGLTRDRGGSPYGYTF
TRBV19	-	TRBJ1-5	CASSSGYRGSNQPQHF
TRBV4-2	-	TRBJ2-5	CASSQGGPGQNSVQETQYF
TRBV3-1/TRBV3-2	-	TRBJ1-3	CASSRTGSRNTIYF
TRBV7-2	-	TRBJ1-1	CASSDNQGVSAFF
TRBV11-2	-	TRBJ1-1	CASSQDTPNTEAFF
TRBV6-5	-	TRBJ2-7	CASTWTPHSYEQYF
TRBV18	-	TRBJ2-3	CASSPLAGGGDTQYF
TRBV5-4	few	TRBJ1-1	CASSLPQGQNTEAFF
TRBV7-8	-	TRBJ1-1	CASSLDGGAMNTEAFF
TRBV2	once	TRBJ2-3	CASRSSGGLTDTQYF
TRBV27	once	TRBJ1-1	CASRLSVGLGAFF
TRBV25-1	-	TRBJ1-2	CAIYRGANYGYTF
TRBV7-2	once	TRBJ1-1	CASSRDRTGTEAFF
TRBV11-2	few	TRBJ2-2	CASSFSGTNTGELFF
TRBV11-2	-	TRBJ2-5	CASSPRTSGGQETQYF
TRBV6-5	-	TRBJ2-3	CAGRLAGEGTQYF
TRBV5-1	-	TRBJ2-7	CASSLSQGWYEQYF
TRBV15	-	TRBJ1-5	CATGARRDNQPQHF